The next 28 T cell receptor beta chains were all read from a single sample in a study of beta chain features in type 1 diabetes. Sequencing targeted expressed TCRB transcripts, as all isolated RNA had been reverse transcribed. Method: immunoSEQ multiplex PCR; TCRdb's copy keeps in-frame clones and lacks some. The profile shows about 320,000 clones, around 15% of them singletons. The sequenced sample was central memory CD4+ T cells from blood. All receptors derive from a man younger than 40 in good health.

The CDR3 here is CASSPQGALNSPLHF. The CDR3 region has the DNA TGCGCCAGCAGCCCGCAGGGGGCGTTAAATTCACCCCTCCACTTT. The chain carries TRBV4-1 and TRBJ1-6; 8 bases line up with TRBD1. The trim removed 4 bases at V and 7 bases at J, leaving 6 bases unmatched. This CDR3 region has 15 residues. Germline CDR1 is MGHRA and CDR2 is YSYEKL.

This clone was counted between two and nine times. This chain connects TRBV6-1 to TRBJ1-1; no definite D call. Germline V gives CDR1 MNHNS, CDR2 SASEGT. Trimming took 1 base from V and 0 from J, leaving 6 bases between them. The length of the CDR3 is 14 residues. The CDR3 region is CASSEVGMNTEAFF. The CDR3 DNA reads as TGTGCCAGCAGTGAAGTGGGCATGAACACTGAAGCTTTCTTT.

This rearrangement joins TRBV9 to TRBJ2-2; 9 positions match TRBD2. CDR1 SGDLS and CDR2 YYNGEE come from the germline V gene. The CDR3 has 17 amino acids. Trimming at V came to 4 bases and at J to 0 bases, leaving 7 bases not matched to a gene. The CDR3 bases are TGTGCCAGCAGCTTGTTTTCTAGCGGGGCGAACACCGGGGAGCTGTTTTTT. Residues: CASSLFSSGANTGELFF.

This clone has more than one count but fewer than ten. The chain joins TRBV7-3 to TRBJ2-5; D unclear. Between the trimmed V and J ends, which lost 5 bases and 5 bases, there was a span of 12 bases. The CDR3 totals 13 residues. Germline loops: CDR1 SGHTA, CDR2 FQGTGA. The CDR3 is CASSTTPRETQYF. The DNA of the CDR3 is TGTGCCAGCAGCACCACCCCGCGGGAGACCCAGTACTTC.

As regards this clone: At one end the junction does not follow the germline gene, possibly because of a read error. This chain connects TRBV27 to TRBJ2-5; D is possibly TRBD1 (5 bases). Germline lookup yields CDR1 MNHEY and CDR2 SMNVEV (reference sequence). The CDR3 is made up of 14 amino acids. The CDR3 loop is CAISDGKGEETQYF. The CDR3 DNA sequence: TGTGCCATCAGTGATGGTAAAGGGGAAGAGACCCAGTACTTC.

The sample holds a few counts of this clone. The genes are TRBV5-1 and TRBJ2-3; D unclear. V gave up 4 bases and J gave up 6 bases, with 12 bases separating them. The germline gives CDR1 SGHRS, CDR2 YFSETQ. This CDR3 is built from 13 residues. The CDR3 DNA is TGCGCCAGCAGCCAAGGCGGCTGGGATACGCAGTATTTT. It specifies CASSQGGWDTQYF. The complete variable domain, with remaining parts taken from reference TRBV5-1 and TRBJ2-3, reads KAGVTQTPRYLIKTRGQQVTLSCSPISGHRSVSWYQQTPGQGLQFLFEYFSETQRNKGNFPGRFSGRQFSNSRSEMNVSTLELGDSALYLCASSQGGWDTQYFGPGTRLTVL.

This clone was counted a few times. The same CDR3 also results from other DNA sequences found in this sample. The rearrangement uses TRBV2 and TRBJ2-6, with 11 bases lining up with TRBD1. CDR3 length: 17 amino acids. Germline V gives CDR1 SNHLY, CDR2 FYNNEI. V lost 4 bases to trimming and J lost 0 bases; unmatched junction nucleotides: 2. The CDR3 DNA sequence: TGTGCCAGCAGTGGTGGGACAGGGGGCTCTGGGGCCAACGTCCTGACTTTC. This sequence encodes CASSGGTGGSGANVLTF. The full variable domain, its missing parts supplied by reference TRBV2 and TRBJ2-6, is EPEVTQTPSHQVTQMGQEVILRCVPISNHLYFYWYRQILGQKVEFLVSFYNNEISEKSEIFDDQFSVERPDGSNFTLKIRSTKLEDSAMYFCASSGGTGGSGANVLTFGAGSRLTVL.

This clone has only a few counts. The chain carries TRBV7-3 and TRBJ2-3, with 7 nucleotides matching TRBD2. Germline CDR1 and CDR2: SGHTA and FQGTGA. The CDR3 runs to 14 residues. Trimming cost V 2 bases and J 3 bases; bases outside gene matches: 2. The CDR3 coding sequence is TGTGCCAGCAGCTTACGGACTAGTACAGATACGCAGTATTTT. It is translated as CASSLRTSTDTQYF.

The V and J genes are TRBV6-6 and TRBJ2-7, with D possibly being TRBD1 (6 bases). Germline V gives CDR1 MNHNY, CDR2 SVGAGI (reference sequence). The CDR3 sequence is 14 residues long. The V gene lost 5 bases and the J gene lost 0 bases, with 11 bases spanning the gap. The DNA for the CDR3 is TGTGCCAGCAGTCGGACAGCAAGCTCCTACGAGCAGTACTTC. This codes for CASSRTASSYEQYF.

The V gene is TRBV28, the J gene TRBJ1-1, with D perhaps TRBD1 (6 bases). Trimming left V 7 bases short and J 5 bases short, with 14 bases between. Germline V gives CDR1 MDHEN, CDR2 SYDVKM. The CDR3 runs to 13 residues. In nucleotides, the CDR3 is TGTGCCAGCACGGGGGGCCGGGGGACTGAAGCTTTCTTT. It specifies CASTGGRGTEAFF. Using reference TRBV28 and TRBJ1-1 for the parts outside the CDR3, the full variable domain is DVKVTQSSRYLVKRTGEKVFLECVQDMDHENMFWYRQDPGLGLRLIYFSYDVKMKEKGDIPEGYSVSREKKERFSLILESASTNQTSMYLCASTGGRGTEAFFGQGTRLTVV.

A few counts support this clone. The rearrangement links TRBV7-9 to TRBJ2-1; D unclear. CDR1 is SEHNR, CDR2 FQNEAQ, per germline (reference sequence). Trimming shortened V by 5 bases and J by 2 bases, and 7 bases separated the two germline ends. This CDR3 is built from 13 residues. The chain's CDR3 is CASSVGAYNEQFF. CDR3 coding DNA: TGTGCCAGCAGCGTAGGAGCCTACAATGAGCAGTTCTTC. Supplemented by reference TRBV7-9 and TRBJ2-1, the full variable domain reads DTGVSQNPRHKITKRGQNVTFRCDPISEHNRLYWYRQTLGQGPEFLTYFQNEAQLEKSRLLSDRFSAERPKGSFSTLEIQRTEQGDSAMYLCASSVGAYNEQFFGPGTRLTVL.

This rearrangement joins TRBV4-3 to TRBJ1-4; D remains unclear. The CDR3 totals 13 residues. V lost 2 bases and J lost 8, with 9 bases in between. The germline gives CDR1 LGHNA, CDR2 YSLEER. The CDR3 sequence: CASSQRVGEKLFF. The CDR3 coding sequence is TGCGCCAGCAGCCAAAGGGTTGGGGAAAAACTGTTTTTT.

This clone turned up a few times. The chain joins TRBV5-6 to TRBJ2-3; the D gene is possibly TRBD2 (6 bases). Deletions cut 4 bases from V and 2 bases from J, with 8 bases between. CDR1 and CDR2 (germline): SGHDT, YYEEEE. This CDR3 region has 13 residues. DNA for the CDR3: TGTGCCAGCAGCCGGGACTTCACAGATACGCAGTATTTT. Protein sequence: CASSRDFTDTQYF. The full variable domain, rest sourced from reference TRBV5-6 and TRBJ2-3, is DAGVTQSPTHLIKTRGQQVTLRCSPKSGHDTVSWYQQALGQGPQFIFQYYEEEERQRGNFPDRFSGHQFPNYSSELNVNALLLGDSALYLCASSRDFTDTQYFGPGTRLTVL.

In this sample, this clone turned up a few times. J is TRBJ1-2 and V is TRBV19, with 8 bases matching TRBD1. Germline CDR1 reads LNHDA; CDR2 reads SQIVND (reference sequence). The CDR3 totals 13 residues. J gave up 4 bases and V 4 bases, and 2 bases lay outside the gene matches. The CDR3 here is CASSRQGTYGYTF. CDR3 DNA: TGTGCCAGTAGTAGACAGGGGACCTATGGCTACACCTTC.

V usage is TRBV29-1 and J usage is TRBJ2-1, with D maybe TRBD1 (6 bases). CDR1 and CDR2 from the germline V gene are SQVTM and ANQGSEA. The CDR3 covers 17 residues. V was trimmed by 2 bases and J by 5 bases, leaving 22 bases between them. In nucleotides, the CDR3 is TGCAGCGTTGAAAAATTTGGTGGGACATCCACTAACAATGAGCAGTTCTTC. This sequence encodes CSVEKFGGTSTNNEQFF.

This chain joins TRBV27 and TRBJ1-5, with 8 bases fitting TRBD1. In germline, CDR1 is MNHEY, CDR2 SMNVEV (reference sequence). This CDR3 is 15 amino acids long. Trimming removed 3 bases from V and 3 bases from J; junction bases left unmatched: 4. The CDR3 sequence is CASSLTGDYNQPQHF. The CDR3 DNA sequence: TGTGCCAGCAGTTTGACAGGGGACTACAATCAGCCCCAGCATTTT.

A few counts support this clone. The rearrangement links TRBV5-6 to TRBJ1-5, with D unclear. This CDR3 comprises 15 residues. The germline V gene has CDR1 SGHDT and CDR2 YYEEEE. Trimming pared 3 bases from V and 1 base from J, leaving 11 bases between. Here the CDR3 reads CASSYGHGSNQPQHF. Written as DNA, the CDR3 is TGTGCCAGCAGCTACGGTCATGGCAGCAATCAGCCCCAGCATTTT.

A few counts support this clone. J is TRBJ1-5 and V is TRBV7-2; D uncertain. Germline V gene lookup returns CDR1 SGHTA and CDR2 FQGNSA. Trimming stripped 7 bases from V and 1 base from J, with 8 bases between. The CDR3 has 13 amino acids. This CDR3 is CASNTGSNQPQHF. The CDR3 DNA follows: TGTGCCAGCAACACCGGAAGCAATCAGCCCCAGCATTTT.

This clone occurred a few times. The genes are TRBV7-7 and TRBJ1-1; 9 bases line up with TRBD1. This CDR3 has 14 residues. Germline lookup yields CDR1 SSHAT and CDR2 FNYEAQ (reference sequence). The J segment lost 6 bases and the V segment lost 5 bases, leaving 7 bases of the junction unmatched. CDR3 DNA: TGTGCCAGCAGCACGGACAGGGGTAGCGCTGAAGCTTTCTTT. Translating gives CASSTDRGSAEAFF.

This clone has just one count. The junction does not match germline at one end; this may be a read error. The chain couples TRBV4-1 to TRBJ2-5, with D hard to call. Germline CDR1 MGHRA, CDR2 YSYEKL. The CDR3 sequence is 15 residues long. CDR3 amino acids: CASSQEGSYQETQYF. As DNA, the CDR3 is TGTGCCAGCAGCCAAGAAGGGTCTTACCAAGAGACCCAGTACTTC.

The chain employs TRBV21-1 and TRBJ1-1. TRBV21-1 is termed a pseudogene. The CDR3 has 15 residues. This CDR3 is CASSKGRALNTEAFF. The CDR3 DNA reads as TGTGCCAGCAGCAAAGGGAGGGCCCTGAACACTGAAGCTTTCTTT.

Only a few counts were recorded for this clone. A much larger clone is a single base away; this may be a read error. This chain joins TRBV5-5 and TRBJ2-3; D call uncertain. The germline V gene has CDR1 SGHKS and CDR2 YYEKEE (reference sequence). V was shortened by 0 bases and J by 5 bases, with 1 base between the two germline ends. The CDR3 spans 11 residues. As DNA, the CDR3 is TGTGCCAGCAGCTTGGGAGATACGCAGTATTTT. Translation gives CASSLGDTQYF.

The genes are TRBV7-3 and TRBJ2-1; D is perhaps TRBD1 or TRBD2 (5 bases each). The CDR3 sequence is 14 residues long. Trimming removed 5 bases from V and 3 bases from J, with 11 bases in between. The germline gives CDR1 SGHTA, CDR2 FQGTGA. The CDR3 is CASSRDPGYNEQFF. The CDR3, as DNA: TGTGCCAGCAGCCGGGACCCCGGCTACAATGAGCAGTTCTTC.

In DNA, the CDR3 is TGTGCCAGCAGTTACTCGACGGGACAGCTTCTAGGTGAGCAGTTCTTC. Protein sequence: CASSYSTGQLLGEQFF. J is TRBJ2-1 and V is TRBV6-5; 7 bases match TRBD1. CDR1 is MNHEY, CDR2 SVGAGI, per germline. The ends lost 0 bases at V and 9 bases at J; junction bases unmatched: 11. There are 16 residues in the CDR3.

Only a few counts were recorded for this clone. J is TRBJ2-5 and V is TRBV7-9; D call uncertain. The CDR3 totals 11 residues. V lost 4 bases and J lost 10, with 10 bases in between. Looked up from germline, CDR1 is SEHNR and CDR2 is FQNEAQ (reference sequence). CDR3 DNA: TGTGCCAGCAGCTATAGCTCGGACCAGTACTTC. This encodes CASSYSSDQYF.

The table lists this clone with a count of one. This likely came from a read error, as a far larger clone is one base away. The chain combines TRBV7-7 with TRBJ2-6; unclear D gene. V was cut by 0 bases and J by 3 bases, with 0 bases left in between. The CDR3 totals 13 residues. Germline values: CDR1 SSHAT, CDR2 FNYEAQ (reference sequence). In nucleotides, the CDR3 is TGTGCCAGCAGCTTAGCTGGGGCCAACGTCCTGACTTTC. The encoded protein is CASSLAGANVLTF.

J is TRBJ2-1 and V is TRBV25-1; 8 bases are a match to TRBD2. The V gene's germline CDR1 is MGHDK and CDR2 SYGVNS. The CDR3 is 15 amino acids. The trim removed 7 bases at V and 10 bases at J, leaving 15 bases unmatched. This chain's CDR3 is CASTFRGGPQEEQFF. The CDR3 DNA follows: TGTGCCAGCACCTTCCGGGGGGGTCCCCAAGAGGAGCAGTTCTTC.

This clone came up a few times. This chain uses TRBV29-1 with TRBJ2-5; D might be TRBD2 (6 bases). The CDR3 extends over 12 amino acids. With 2 bases removed from V and 5 bases from J, the gap between germline ends came to 9 bases. Germline values: CDR1 SQVTM, CDR2 ANQGSEA. CDR3 in amino acids: CSVEWGRETQYF. CDR3 nucleotide sequence: TGCAGCGTTGAATGGGGGAGGGAGACCCAGTACTTC. The full variable domain, rest sourced from reference TRBV29-1 and TRBJ2-5, is SAVISQKPSRDICQRGTSLTIQCQVDSQVTMMFWYRQQPGQSLTLIATANQGSEATYESGFVIDKFPISRPNLTFSTLTVSNMSPEDSSIYLCSVEWGRETQYFGPGTRLLVL.